These 24 T cell receptor beta chains were sequenced from one sample in a study of blood T cell repertoires in COVID-19. Profiled with immunoSEQ multiplex PCR; TCRdb holds only in-frame clones, not every one. The sample has 210,000 or so clones; approximately 84% are singletons. Material: peripheral blood. The receptors originated from a woman over 75 with COVID-19, enrolled during active disease.

The V call is TRBV10-3, the J call TRBJ1-5; a weak D match, TRBD1 (5 bases). Trimming took 5 bases from V and 4 from J, leaving 15 bases between them. From germline, CDR1 is ENHRY and CDR2 SYGVKD. CDR3 size: 15 residues. Written as DNA, the CDR3 is TGTGCCATCAGTTCCCAGGGTGGGATAAATCAGCCCCAGCATTTT. Translated, it gives CAISSQGGINQPQHF.

J is TRBJ2-5 and V is TRBV5-4; TRBD2 aligns across 14 bases. The CDR3 is made up of 16 amino acids. Germline loops: CDR1 SGHNT, CDR2 YYREEE (reference sequence). Unmatched junction bases numbered 4, after V lost 3 bases and J lost 3 bases. CDR3 nucleotides: TGTGCCAGCAGCTGGGGGACTAGCGGGAGAAAAGAGACCCAGTACTTC. Translating it yields CASSWGTSGRKETQYF.

The rearrangement links TRBV19 to TRBJ2-1; TRBD2 agrees at 9 bases. The ends lost 9 bases at V and 3 bases at J; junction bases unmatched: 9. The CDR3 contains 15 residues. Germline V gene lookup returns CDR1 LNHDA and CDR2 SQIVND (reference sequence). The CDR3 DNA sequence: TGTGCCAGCCAGGCCGTAGCGGGGGTCTACAATGAGCAGTTCTTC. It specifies CASQAVAGVYNEQFF.

The genes are TRBV7-9 and TRBJ1-4, with a weak D call TRBD1 (5 bases). Between the trimmed V and J ends, which lost 8 bases and 7 bases, there was a span of 14 bases. The CDR3 extends over 13 amino acids. Germline CDR1 SEHNR, CDR2 FQNEAQ (reference sequence). This CDR3 is CASGLQGVEKLFF. DNA of the CDR3: TGTGCCAGCGGGTTGCAGGGCGTTGAAAAACTGTTTTTT.

The gene calls are TRBV6-5 and TRBJ2-2, with D possibly being TRBD2 (5 bases). V shed 8 bases and J shed 1 base, with 14 bases lying between them. The CDR3 covers 15 residues. Germline V gene lookup returns CDR1 MNHEY and CDR2 SVGAGI. CDR3 in amino acids: CASGSVAGNTGELFF. The DNA of the CDR3 is TGTGCCAGCGGGAGCGTGGCAGGGAACACCGGGGAGCTGTTTTTT.

This clone has more than one count but fewer than ten. This chain joins TRBV3-1 (or the pseudogene TRBV3-2) and TRBJ1-1; D uncertain. Germline V gene sequence: CDR1 LGHDT, CDR2 YNNKEL (reference sequence). V was shortened by 2 bases and J by 6 bases, with 10 bases between the two germline ends. The CDR3 runs 13 residues. The DNA of the CDR3 is TGTGCCAGCAGCCAAACCGAGGTTGCTGAAGCTTTCTTT. Amino acid sequence: CASSQTEVAEAFF.

V and J are TRBV5-4 and TRBJ2-5; 12 bases are a match to TRBD1. There are 16 residues in the CDR3. In germline, CDR1 is SGHNT, CDR2 YYREEE (reference sequence). Trimming at V came to 4 bases and at J to 5 bases, leaving 9 bases not matched to a gene. This CDR3 is CASSPGTGGRGETQYF. The CDR3 nucleotides are TGTGCCAGCAGCCCCGGGACAGGGGGCAGGGGCGAGACCCAGTACTTC.

The J gene is TRBJ1-2, the V gene TRBV12-3 or TRBV12-4; 9 nucleotides align to TRBD1. The CDR3 length is 13 residues. The ends lost 1 base at V and 8 bases at J; junction bases unmatched: 2. CDR3 sequence: CASSLGTGVGYTF. In DNA, the CDR3 is TGTGCCAGCAGTTTAGGGACAGGGGTCGGCTACACCTTC.

This sequence joins TRBV29-1 and TRBJ2-1; D gene ambiguous. The V gene lost 6 bases and the J gene lost 4 bases, with 10 bases spanning the gap. Germline V gene sequence: CDR1 SQVTM, CDR2 ANQGSEA. The CDR3 is made up of 12 amino acids. Here the CDR3 reads CSVGDSYNEQFF. The CDR3 DNA reads as TGCAGCGTAGGAGACTCGTACAATGAGCAGTTCTTC.

This clone was counted a few times. The V gene is TRBV10-2, the J gene TRBJ1-6, with no clear D. The germline gives CDR1 WSHSY, CDR2 SAAADI. Deletions cut 3 bases from V and 0 bases from J, with 6 bases between. The CDR3 consists of 15 residues. CDR3 nucleotide sequence: TGCGCCAGCAGTGATTTGAGCTCCTATAATTCACCCCTCCACTTT. This sequence encodes CASSDLSSYNSPLHF.

On this clone itself: A junction end diverges from the germline sequence, so it may reflect a read error. V and J are TRBV5-1 and TRBJ2-5, with TRBD2 matching over 13 bases. Germline values: CDR1 SGHRS, CDR2 YFSETQ. This CDR3 contains 17 residues. CDR3 DNA: TGCGCCACCAGCCTCCTAGGGACTAGCGGGACAGGGGAGACCCAGTACTTC. Its translation: CATSLLGTSGTGETQYF.

The rearrangement joins TRBV5-1 to TRBJ2-5; 9 bases align to TRBD2. The length of the CDR3 is 15 residues. V dropped 4 bases and J dropped 1; count of bases not matched to a gene: 5. Germline V gives CDR1 SGHRS, CDR2 YFSETQ. This CDR3 is CASSRGTSFQETQYF. The CDR3 nucleotides are TGCGCCAGCAGCCGCGGGACTAGCTTCCAAGAGACCCAGTACTTC.

The chain employs TRBV29-1 and TRBJ2-6; 9 positions match TRBD1. Germline V CDR1 and CDR2: SQVTM, ANQGSEA. V gave up 7 bases and J gave up 0 bases; unmatched junction bases: 22. The CDR3 consists of 21 residues. CDR3 sequence (DNA): TGCAGCGGTACCCAAATAGGACAGGGGTATTCATCCCTCTCTGGGGCCAACGTCCTGACTTTC. Translating gives CSGTQIGQGYSSLSGANVLTF.

This sequence joins TRBV7-9 and TRBJ2-5; D unresolved. The CDR3 is made up of 12 amino acids. V lost 5 bases, J lost 4 bases, and 8 bases lay in between. From germline, CDR1 is SEHNR and CDR2 FQNEAQ (reference sequence). The CDR3 sequence is CASSPPRETQYF. CDR3 bases: TGTGCCAGCAGCCCCCCTAGAGAGACCCAGTACTTC.

The chain recombines TRBV6-2 or TRBV6-3 with TRBJ1-5, with TRBD1 as a possible D gene (6 bases). Trimming cost V 6 bases and J 6 bases, with 12 bases left between them. This CDR3 has 13 amino acids. Germline lookup yields CDR1 MNHEY and CDR2 SVGEGT. The CDR3 coding sequence is TGTGCCAGCAGCTATACAGGGAGTCAGCCCCAGCATTTT. It is translated as CASSYTGSQPQHF.

This clone was picked up one time. The chain combines TRBV10-3 with TRBJ1-5; D is ambiguous. V was cut by 0 bases and J by 6 bases, with 12 bases left in between. The CDR3 is 15 amino acids. From germline, CDR1 is ENHRY and CDR2 SYGVKD. The CDR3 reads CAISESAAVGQPQHF. The CDR3 nucleotides are TGTGCCATCAGTGAGTCTGCGGCAGTTGGTCAGCCCCAGCATTTT.

This chain uses TRBV24-1 with TRBJ2-3, with D perhaps matching TRBD1 (6 bases). CDR3 length: 12 residues. Germline assignment: CDR1 KGHDR and CDR2 SFDVKD. V was trimmed by 6 bases and J by 7 bases, leaving 10 bases between them. CDR3 coding DNA: TGTGCCACCAGTCTACAGGGATATACGCAGTATTTT. Amino acid sequence: CATSLQGYTQYF.

In this sample, this clone turned up once. V usage is TRBV7-9 and J usage is TRBJ2-7; 7 nucleotides match TRBD2. Germline V CDR1 and CDR2: SEHNR, FQNEAQ (reference sequence). This CDR3 is 16 amino acids long. J lost 5 bases, V lost 7 bases, and 17 bases had no gene match. The CDR3: CASNPFVGRKLHEQYF. CDR3 sequence (DNA): TGTGCCAGCAACCCCTTCGTCGGGAGGAAGCTTCACGAGCAGTACTTC.

J is TRBJ1-2 and V is TRBV14; D may be TRBD1 (5 bases). V gave up 4 bases and J gave up 0 bases, with 24 bases separating them. Germline CDR1 is SGHDN and CDR2 is FVKESK. The CDR3 covers 19 residues. DNA for the CDR3: TGTGCCAGCAGCCTCGGCAGGAGGGGCCTCCGGGAAGCTAACTATGGCTACACCTTC. Its translation is CASSLGRRGLREANYGYTF.

In this sample, this clone turned up a few times. The chain joins TRBV19 to TRBJ1-1; perhaps TRBD1 as D (6 bases). Trimming cost V 4 bases and J 1 base, with 13 bases left between them. CDR1 is LNHDA and CDR2 is SQIVND in the germline V gene (reference sequence). The CDR3 contains 15 residues. The CDR3 region is CASSKPGARNTEAFF. In nucleotides, the CDR3 is TGTGCCAGTAGTAAGCCAGGGGCTAGGAACACTGAAGCTTTCTTT.

The chain uses TRBV15 and TRBJ2-7; 7 nucleotides line up with TRBD2. The junction had 12 bases not matched to a gene; V was cut back by 1 base and J by 6 bases. This CDR3 has 16 amino acids. Looked up from germline, CDR1 is LNHNV and CDR2 is YYDKDF (reference sequence). CDR3 sequence reads: CATSRGQLASSGEQYF. DNA of the CDR3: TGTGCCACCAGCAGAGGCCAACTAGCGTCCTCCGGCGAGCAGTACTTC. Drawing the rest from reference TRBV15 and TRBJ2-7, the complete variable domain is DAMVIQNPRYQVTQFGKPVTLSCSQTLNHNVMYWYQQKSSQAPKLLFHYYDKDFNNEADTPDNFQSRRPNTSFCFLDIRSPGLGDTAMYLCATSRGQLASSGEQYFGPGTRLTVT.

This chain connects TRBV6-5 to TRBJ2-7; D gene uncertain. V lost 7 bases and J 2 bases, leaving 9 bases between the germline ends. From germline, CDR1 is MNHEY and CDR2 SVGAGI. The CDR3 covers 12 residues. The CDR3 DNA sequence: TGTGCCAGCATGAGTGGTCCCTACGAGCAGTACTTC. It translates to CASMSGPYEQYF.

The chain has TRBV19 and TRBJ1-4; unclear D gene. This CDR3 spans 14 amino acids. The ends were cut back, 10 bases at V and 5 bases at J, with 17 bases in the middle. Germline V gives CDR1 LNHDA, CDR2 SQIVND (reference sequence). The CDR3 loop reads CATGEPTSNEKLFF. As DNA, the CDR3 is TGTGCCACCGGGGAGCCCACCTCAAATGAAAAACTGTTTTTT.

The chain has TRBV18 and TRBJ2-1; TRBD2 matches at 8 bases. Germline trimming cut 3 bases from V and 5 bases from J; bases unmatched to any gene: 6. Germline CDR1 reads KGHSH; CDR2 reads LQKENI. The CDR3 is 15 residues long. DNA for the CDR3: TGTGCCAGCTCACCCGGGGGGGCCAGGGACAATGAGCAGTTCTTC. This sequence encodes CASSPGGARDNEQFF.